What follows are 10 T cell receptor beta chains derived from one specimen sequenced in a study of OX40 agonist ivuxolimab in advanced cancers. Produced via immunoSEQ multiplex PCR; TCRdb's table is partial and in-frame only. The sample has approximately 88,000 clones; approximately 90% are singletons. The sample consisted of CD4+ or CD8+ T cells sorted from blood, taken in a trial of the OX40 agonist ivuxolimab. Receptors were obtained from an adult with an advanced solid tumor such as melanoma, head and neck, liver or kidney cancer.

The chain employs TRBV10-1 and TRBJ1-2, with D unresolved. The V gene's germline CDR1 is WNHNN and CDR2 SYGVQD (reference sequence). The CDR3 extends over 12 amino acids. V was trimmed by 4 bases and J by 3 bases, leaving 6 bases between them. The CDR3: CASSGTDYGYTF. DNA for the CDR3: TGCGCCAGCAGTGGAACAGACTATGGCTACACCTTC.

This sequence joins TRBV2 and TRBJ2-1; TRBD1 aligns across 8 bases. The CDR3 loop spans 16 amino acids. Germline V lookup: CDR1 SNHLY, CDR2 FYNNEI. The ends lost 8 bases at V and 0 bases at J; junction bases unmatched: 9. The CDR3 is CASGFRTGSSYNEQFF. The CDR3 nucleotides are TGTGCCAGCGGGTTTAGGACAGGGAGCTCCTACAATGAGCAGTTCTTC. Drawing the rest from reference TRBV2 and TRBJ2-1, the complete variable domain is EPEVTQTPSHQVTQMGQEVILRCVPISNHLYFYWYRQILGQKVEFLVSFYNNEISEKSEIFDDQFSVERPDGSNFTLKIRSTKLEDSAMYFCASGFRTGSSYNEQFFGPGTRLTVL.

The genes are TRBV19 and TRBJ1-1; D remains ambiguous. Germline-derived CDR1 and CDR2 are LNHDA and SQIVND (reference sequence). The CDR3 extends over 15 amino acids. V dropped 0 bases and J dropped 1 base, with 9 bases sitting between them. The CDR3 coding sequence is TGTGCCAGTAGTATAGAACGCGTATGGAACACTGAAGCTTTCTTT. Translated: CASSIERVWNTEAFF.

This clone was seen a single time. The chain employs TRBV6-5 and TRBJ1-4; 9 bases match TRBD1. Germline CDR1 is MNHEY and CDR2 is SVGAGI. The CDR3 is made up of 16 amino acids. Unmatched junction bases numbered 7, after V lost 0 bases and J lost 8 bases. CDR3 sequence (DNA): TGTGCCAGCAGTTACTCTCCGACAGGGGGGATCGAAAAACTGTTTTTT. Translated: CASSYSPTGGIEKLFF.

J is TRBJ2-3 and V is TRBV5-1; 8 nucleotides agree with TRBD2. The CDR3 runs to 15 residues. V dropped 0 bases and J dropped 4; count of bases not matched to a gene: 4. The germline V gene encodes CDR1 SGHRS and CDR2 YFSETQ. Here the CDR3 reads CASSLGSGVADTQYF. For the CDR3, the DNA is TGCGCCAGCAGCTTGGGTAGCGGGGTTGCAGATACGCAGTATTTT. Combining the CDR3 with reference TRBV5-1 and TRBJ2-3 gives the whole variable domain KAGVTQTPRYLIKTRGQQVTLSCSPISGHRSVSWYQQTPGQGLQFLFEYFSETQRNKGNFPGRFSGRQFSNSRSEMNVSTLELGDSALYLCASSLGSGVADTQYFGPGTRLTVL.

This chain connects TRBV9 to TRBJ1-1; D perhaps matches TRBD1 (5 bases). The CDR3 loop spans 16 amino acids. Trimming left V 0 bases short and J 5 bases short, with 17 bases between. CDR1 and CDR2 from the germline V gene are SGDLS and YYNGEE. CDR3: CASSVESWGRGTEAFF. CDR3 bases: TGTGCCAGCAGCGTAGAGAGTTGGGGGAGAGGAACTGAAGCTTTCTTT. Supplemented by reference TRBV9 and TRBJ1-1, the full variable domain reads DSGVTQTPKHLITATGQRVTLRCSPRSGDLSVYWYQQSLDQGLQFLIQYYNGEERAKGNILERFSAQQFPDLHSELNLSSLELGDSALYFCASSVESWGRGTEAFFGQGTRLTVV.

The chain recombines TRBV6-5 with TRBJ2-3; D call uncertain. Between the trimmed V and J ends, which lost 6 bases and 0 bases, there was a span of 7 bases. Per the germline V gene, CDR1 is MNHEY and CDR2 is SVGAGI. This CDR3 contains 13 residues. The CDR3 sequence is CASREDSTDTQYF. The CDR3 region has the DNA TGTGCCAGCAGAGAGGACAGCACAGATACGCAGTATTTT.

CDR3 region: CASSPQGARNYGYTF. The CDR3, as DNA: TGTGCCAGCAGCCCCCAGGGGGCGCGAAACTATGGCTACACCTTC. The rearrangement uses TRBV7-9 and TRBJ1-2; 8 bases agree with TRBD1. Germline V gives CDR1 SEHNR, CDR2 FQNEAQ (reference sequence). The V and J ends lost 5 bases and 2 bases, in that order; junction bases with no gene match: 7. This CDR3 has 15 residues. The full variable domain, completed using reference TRBV7-9 and TRBJ1-2, is DTGVSQNPRHKITKRGQNVTFRCDPISEHNRLYWYRQTLGQGPEFLTYFQNEAQLEKSRLLSDRFSAERPKGSFSTLEIQRTEQGDSAMYLCASSPQGARNYGYTFGSGTRLTVV.

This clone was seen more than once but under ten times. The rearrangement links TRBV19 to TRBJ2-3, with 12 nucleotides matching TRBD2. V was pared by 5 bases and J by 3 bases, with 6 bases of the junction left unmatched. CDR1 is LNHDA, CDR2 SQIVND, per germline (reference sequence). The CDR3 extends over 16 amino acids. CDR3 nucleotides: TGTGCCAGTAGTGGAGTGACTAGCGGGGGAACAGATACGCAGTATTTT. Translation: CASSGVTSGGTDTQYF.

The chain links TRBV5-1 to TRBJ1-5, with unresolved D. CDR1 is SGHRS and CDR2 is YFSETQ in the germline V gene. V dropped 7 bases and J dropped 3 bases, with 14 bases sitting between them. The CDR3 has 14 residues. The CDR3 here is CASRSGIDNQPQHF. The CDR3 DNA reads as TGCGCCAGCCGCAGTGGGATCGACAATCAGCCCCAGCATTTT.